Listed below are T cell receptor beta chains from one sample, sequenced in a study of blood T cell repertoires in COVID-19. The assay was immunoSEQ multiplex PCR, and TCRdb's table has in-frame clones only and misses some. The data show 190,000 or so clones, 80% to 90% seen once. Sequenced sample: peripheral blood. The source is a woman in her seventies with acute or convalescent COVID-19. CDR3s leave out the opening cysteine and the closing phenylalanine or tryptophan.

V gene	J gene	CDR3 protein
TRBV19	TRBJ2-5	ASTPEAAGETQY
TRBV4-1	TRBJ2-7	ASMAGSYEQY
TRBV5-1	TRBJ2-3	ASSLVGVGGVSTDTQY
TRBV14	TRBJ2-7	ASSHLGPGGTVQY
TRBV20-1	TRBJ2-1	SASKQGRQF
TRBV5-5	TRBJ2-6	ASRTGTGTPNVLT
TRBV5-6	TRBJ1-3	ASSSVSAGNTIY
TRBV7-8	TRBJ2-7	ASRGGSSYEQY
TRBV5-1	TRBJ2-1	ASSAIQGGEQF
TRBV6-1	TRBJ1-5	ASSTRDRYH
TRBV7-2	TRBJ1-1	ASSTTLQGRTPEAF
TRBV2	TRBJ2-3	ASSSQGIRPDTQY
TRBV24-1	TRBJ1-2	ATSQGWLYGYT
TRBV10-3	TRBJ2-2	AISAYTGTGELF
TRBV5-4	TRBJ1-1	ASFAAGGQTEAF
TRBV6-2/TRBV6-3	TRBJ2-7	ASSYPWGVPSYEQY
TRBV11-2	TRBJ1-3	ASSLGVSGNTIY
TRBV11-2	TRBJ2-3	ASSLSSGGQYTQY
TRBV4-1	TRBJ2-6	ASSLLRLGLTGANVLT
TRBV15	TRBJ2-7	ATSSLRTGRNEQY
TRBV7-9	TRBJ1-3	ASSLRGSAGNTIY
TRBV6-1	TRBJ1-5	ASSERTRSGGPQH
TRBV29-1	TRBJ2-7	SVVLRGGGGREQY
TRBV25-1	TRBJ1-4	ASSDLTGGPEKLF
TRBV6-5	TRBJ1-3	ASNQGGSGNTIY
TRBV6-4	TRBJ2-2	ASSAGTGNTGELF
TRBV6-5	TRBJ1-1	ASRRREGDTEAF
TRBV7-6	TRBJ1-4	ASSLEAGRREKLF
TRBV9	TRBJ2-1	ASSPLAGGQGQF
TRBV19	TRBJ1-6	ASSATGGYSPLH
TRBV11-3	TRBJ2-1	ASSYGGTGGMNEQF
TRBV9	TRBJ1-2	ASSYSTGDTGYT
TRBV6-2/TRBV6-3	TRBJ2-5	ASSYIRAGETQY